One and the same sample provided the 12 T cell receptor beta chains below, sequenced in a study of spatial heterogeneity in lung cancer (dated by TCRdb to about 2019). The method was 5' RACE. Instrument used: NextSeq 500. The public reads were quality trimmed at Q25 with fastp and then assembled into clones with MiXCR by TCRdb, keeping productive beta chains. Identical CDR3 protein sequences are pooled into one entry, listed with their most common genes and DNA. The sample includes approximately 18,000 distinct CDR3 sequences, with 15% to 20% observed a single time. The ten largest clonotypes hold about 6.6% of the sample. The time point label of this sample denotes: blood at routine non-recurrence follow-up after resection. The sequencing used PBMCs, collected at follow-up. Every receptor here comes from a male donor with early-stage non-small cell lung cancer.

This clonotype was observed a few times. The chain links TRBV18 to TRBJ2-1; maybe TRBD1 (6 bases). The CDR3 runs to 14 residues. Trimming removed 8 bases at V and 2 bases at J, with 13 bases between. CDR1 is KGHSH, CDR2 LQKENI, per germline. For the CDR3, the DNA is TGTGCCAGCATACAGGGATACCCCTACAATGAGCAGTTCTTC. Protein product: CASIQGYPYNEQFF. Together with reference TRBV18 and TRBJ2-1, the CDR3 gives the full variable domain: NAGVMQNPRHLVRRRGQEARLRCSPMKGHSHVYWYRQLPEEGLKFMVYLQKENIIDESGMPKERFSAEFPKEGPSILRIQQVVRGDSAAYFCASIQGYPYNEQFFGPGTRLTVL.

Only a few counts were recorded for this clonotype. CDR3 sequence reads: CASSLDQGTGAFF. The CDR3 DNA is TGTGCCAGCAGCTTAGATCAGGGGACAGGGGCTTTCTTT. V usage is TRBV11-2 and J usage is TRBJ1-1, with TRBD1 identical over 9 bases. CDR3 length: 13 residues. Germline V lookup: CDR1 SGHAT, CDR2 FQNNGV. With V trimmed by 0 bases and J by 11 bases, 4 bases remained unmatched.

This CDR3 is CASSLYWDTEAFF. As DNA, the CDR3 is TGTGCCAGCAGCTTATATTGGGACACTGAAGCTTTCTTT. J is TRBJ1-1 and V is TRBV7-8; no firm D call. V gave up 2 bases and J gave up 3 bases, with 7 bases separating them. Germline V gene lookup returns CDR1 SGHVS and CDR2 FQNEAQ. The CDR3 spans 13 residues.

This clonotype was counted at least ten times. The chain uses TRBV7-3 and TRBJ1-1, with D unclear. V was clipped by 5 bases and J by 1 base, with 11 bases between them. Germline lookup yields CDR1 SGHTA and CDR2 FQGTGA. The CDR3 spans 14 residues. The CDR3 loop reads CASSPLGRNTEAFF. CDR3 DNA: TGTGCCAGCAGCCCTTTAGGCAGGAACACTGAAGCTTTCTTT.

The V and J genes are TRBV7-2 and TRBJ2-5, with D perhaps matching TRBD2 (5 bases). The CDR3 has 13 amino acids. V was pared by 3 bases and J by 5 bases, with 10 bases between. Germline lookup yields CDR1 SGHTA and CDR2 FQGNSA. In nucleotides, the CDR3 is TGTGCCAGCAGCTTGGAAAGGGAGGAGACCCAGTACTTC. Translating it yields CASSLEREETQYF.

By share, this clonotype ranks as medium-sized (0.01 to 0.1%). The rearrangement joins TRBV29-1 to TRBJ2-7; TRBD2 matches at 9 bases. The length of the CDR3 is 15 residues. CDR1 is SQVTM and CDR2 is ANQGSEA in the germline V gene. V trimming: 5 bases; J trimming: 2 bases; junction bases outside the gene matches: 10. In DNA form, the CDR3 reads TGCAGCGTTACCCCCCGAGGCGGGGGGGCCTACGAGCAGTACTTC. It translates to CSVTPRGGGAYEQYF.

The rearrangement joins TRBV11-2 to TRBJ2-7; D ambiguous. This CDR3 is 11 amino acids long. Between the trimmed V and J ends, which lost 3 bases and 3 bases, there was a span of 3 bases. Per the germline V gene, CDR1 is SGHAT and CDR2 is FQNNGV. CDR3 nucleotides: TGTGCCAGCAGCTTTCGCTACGAGCAGTACTTC. Its translation: CASSFRYEQYF. Looking up the rest from reference TRBV11-2 and TRBJ2-7 gives the full variable domain: EAGVAQSPRYKIIEKRQSVAFWCNPISGHATLYWYQQILGQGPKLLIQFQNNGVVDDSQLPKDRFSAERLKGVDSTLKIQPAKLEDSAVYLCASSFRYEQYFGPGTRLTVT.

This chain uses TRBV5-1 with TRBJ1-1; 12 nucleotides agree with TRBD1. V gave up 4 bases and J gave up 5 bases; unmatched junction bases: 6. CDR1 and CDR2 from the germline V gene are SGHRS and YFSETQ. The CDR3 is 15 amino acids. The CDR3 loop reads CASSPGTGGRTEAFF. The CDR3 coding sequence is TGCGCCAGCAGCCCGGGGACAGGGGGCAGAACTGAAGCTTTCTTT.

This clonotype was observed many times. J is TRBJ2-1 and V is TRBV30; D gene ambiguous. V was clipped by 2 bases and J by 10 bases, with 15 bases between them. CDR3 length: 13 residues. The V gene's germline CDR1 is GTSNPN and CDR2 SVGIG (reference sequence). CDR3: CAWSHDTRSEQFF. The CDR3 DNA reads TGTGCCTGGAGTCATGATACGCGGAGCGAGCAGTTCTTC.

The rearrangement uses TRBV11-2 and TRBJ2-7; 7 bases are a match to TRBD1. This CDR3 spans 14 amino acids. Per germline, CDR1 SGHAT and CDR2 FQNNGV. J lost 3 bases, V lost 3 bases, and 5 bases had no gene match. The CDR3 DNA is TGTGCCAGCAGCTTGGGGGACAGAAACTACGAGCAGTACTTC. As protein: CASSLGDRNYEQYF. Supplemented by reference TRBV11-2 and TRBJ2-7, the full variable domain reads EAGVAQSPRYKIIEKRQSVAFWCNPISGHATLYWYQQILGQGPKLLIQFQNNGVVDDSQLPKDRFSAERLKGVDSTLKIQPAKLEDSAVYLCASSLGDRNYEQYFGPGTRLTVT.

This clonotype was detected a few times. Sequence at one end of the junction differs from germline and may be a read error. The chain employs TRBV11-2 and TRBJ2-3; D perhaps matches TRBD2 (5 bases). CDR3 length equals 14 residues. Germline V gene lookup returns CDR1 SGHAT and CDR2 FQNNGV. The CDR3 region is CASSLDASRDTQYF. The CDR3 DNA sequence: TGTGCCAGCAGCTTAGATGCTAGCAGAGATACGCAGTATTTT.

This clonotype came up a few times. The rearrangement joins TRBV6-5 to TRBJ1-2; 10 nucleotides line up with TRBD1. The CDR3 sequence is 14 residues long. Germline lookup yields CDR1 MNHEY and CDR2 SVGAGI. The J segment lost 8 bases and the V segment lost 1 base, leaving 4 bases of the junction unmatched. CDR3: CASSYFGQGDGYTF. The CDR3 bases are TGTGCCAGCAGTTACTTTGGACAGGGGGACGGCTACACCTTC.